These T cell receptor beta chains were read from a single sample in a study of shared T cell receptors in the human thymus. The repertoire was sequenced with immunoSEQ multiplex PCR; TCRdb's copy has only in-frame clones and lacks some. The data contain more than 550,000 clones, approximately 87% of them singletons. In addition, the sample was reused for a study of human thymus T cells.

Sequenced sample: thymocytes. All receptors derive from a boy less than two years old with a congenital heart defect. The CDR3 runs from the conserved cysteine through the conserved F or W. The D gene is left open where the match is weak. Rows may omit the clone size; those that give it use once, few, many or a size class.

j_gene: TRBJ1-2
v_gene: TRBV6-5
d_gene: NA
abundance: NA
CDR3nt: TGTGCCAGCAGACAGGGTCAGGACCGCTTCTATGGCTACACCTTC
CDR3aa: CASRQGQDRFYGYTF

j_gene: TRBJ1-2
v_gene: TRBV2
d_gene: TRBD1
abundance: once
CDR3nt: TGTGCCAGCAACCCCGACAGGGGCCCCCGTCCAGGCGGCTACACCTTC
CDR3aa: CASNPDRGPRPGGYTF

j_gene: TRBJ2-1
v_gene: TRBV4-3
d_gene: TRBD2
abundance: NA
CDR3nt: TGCGCCAGCAGCCAACCTACGACTAGCGGGAGCTATGAGCAGTTCTTC
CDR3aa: CASSQPTTSGSYEQFF

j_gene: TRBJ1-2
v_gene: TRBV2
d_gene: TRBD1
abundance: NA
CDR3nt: TGTGCCAGCAGGGATGGACAGGGTCGCTATGGCTACACCTTC
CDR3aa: CASRDGQGRYGYTF

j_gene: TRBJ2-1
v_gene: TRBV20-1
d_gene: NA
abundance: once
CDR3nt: TGCAGTGCTACTTACTACAATGAGCAGTTCTTC
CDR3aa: CSATYYNEQFF

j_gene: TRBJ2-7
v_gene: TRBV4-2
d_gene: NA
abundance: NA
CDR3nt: TGTGCCAGCAGCCAAGAGGGCGGGGACGTAACCTACGAGCAGTACTTC
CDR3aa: CASSQEGGDVTYEQYF

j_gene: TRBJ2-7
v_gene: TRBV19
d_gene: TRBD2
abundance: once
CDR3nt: TGTGCCAGCTACGGGACTAGGACAAGCTACGAGCAGTGCTTC
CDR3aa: CASYGTRTSYEQCF

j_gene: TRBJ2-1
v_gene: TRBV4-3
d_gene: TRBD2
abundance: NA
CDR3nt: TGCGCCAGCAGCCAAGATTGGGAGACTAGCGGGAGGGCCGGGTTCGATGAGCAGTTCTTC
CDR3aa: CASSQDWETSGRAGFDEQFF

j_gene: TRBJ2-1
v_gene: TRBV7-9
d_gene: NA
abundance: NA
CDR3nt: TGTGCCAGCAGCTCACCTGGAGTTAACAATGAGCAGTTCTTC
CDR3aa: CASSSPGVNNEQFF

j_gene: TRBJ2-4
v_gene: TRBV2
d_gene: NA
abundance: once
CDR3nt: TGTGCCAGCAGTGTACGGGGGGCGCCCCTAGCCAAAAACATTCAGTACTTC
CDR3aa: CASSVRGAPLAKNIQYF

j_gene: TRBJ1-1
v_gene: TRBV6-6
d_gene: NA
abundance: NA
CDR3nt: TGTGCCAGCAGTTACTCGGCCAGGGCCGATTCCCCTGAAGCTTTCTTT
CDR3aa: CASSYSARADSPEAFF

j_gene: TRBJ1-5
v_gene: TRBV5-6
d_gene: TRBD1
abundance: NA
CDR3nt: TGTGCCAGCAGGAAGACCGGGACAGGGTTAAATCAGCCCCAGCATTTT
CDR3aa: CASRKTGTGLNQPQHF

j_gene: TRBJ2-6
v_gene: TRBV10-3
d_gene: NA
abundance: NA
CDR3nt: TGTGCCATCAGTGAGAGTAGGGGTTGCCGCTCTGGGGCCAACGTCCTGACTTTC
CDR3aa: CAISESRGCRSGANVLTF

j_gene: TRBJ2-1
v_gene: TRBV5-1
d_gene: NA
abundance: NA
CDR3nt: TGCGCCAGCAGCTTGGTGTGCACTAGCCGACCTAACAATGAGCAGTTCTTC
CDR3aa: CASSLVCTSRPNNEQFF

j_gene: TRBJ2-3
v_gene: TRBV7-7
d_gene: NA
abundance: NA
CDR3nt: TGTGCCAGCAGCTTAGTCCCAGGGGGGACAGATACGCAGTATTTT
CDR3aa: CASSLVPGGTDTQYF

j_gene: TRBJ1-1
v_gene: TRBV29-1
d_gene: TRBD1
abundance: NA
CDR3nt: TGCAGCGTTACCGGGACAGTGAACACTGAAGCTTTCTTT
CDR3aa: CSVTGTVNTEAFF

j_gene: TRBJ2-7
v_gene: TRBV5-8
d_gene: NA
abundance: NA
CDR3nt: TGTGCCAGCAGCTTGGATGGCACCCAATGGTGGTACGAGCAGTACTTC
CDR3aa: CASSLDGTQWWYEQYF

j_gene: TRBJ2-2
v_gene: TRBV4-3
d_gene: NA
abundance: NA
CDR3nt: TGCGCCAGCAGCCAAGTGGCAGGCGGGGAGCTGTTTTTT
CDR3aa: CASSQVAGGELFF

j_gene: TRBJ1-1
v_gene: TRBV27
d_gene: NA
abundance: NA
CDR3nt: TGTGCCAGCAGTGACCCCTTGAGGACTGAAGCTTTCTTT
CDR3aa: CASSDPLRTEAFF

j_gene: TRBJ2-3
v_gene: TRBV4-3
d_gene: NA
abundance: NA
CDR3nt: TGCGCCAGCAGCCAAGACCGGGACTCGACAGATACGCAGTATTTT
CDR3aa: CASSQDRDSTDTQYF

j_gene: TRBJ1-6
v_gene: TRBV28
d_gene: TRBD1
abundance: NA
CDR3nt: TGTGCCAGCATCATACAGGGGAGAGGTTCACCCCTCCACTTT
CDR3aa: CASIIQGRGSPLHF

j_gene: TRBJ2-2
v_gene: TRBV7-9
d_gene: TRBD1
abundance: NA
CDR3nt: TGTGCCAGCAGCTCCAAGACAGGGACCACCGGGGAGCTGTTTTTT
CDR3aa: CASSSKTGTTGELFF

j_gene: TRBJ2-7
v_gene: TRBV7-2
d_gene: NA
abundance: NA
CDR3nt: TGTGCCAGCAGCTTAACAGGGAGCTCCTACGAGCAGTACTTC
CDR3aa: CASSLTGSSYEQYF

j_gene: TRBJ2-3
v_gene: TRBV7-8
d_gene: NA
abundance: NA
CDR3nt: TGTGCCAGCAGCTTAAGGTCCGCGGCTGTCACTGGCACAGATACGCAGTATTTT
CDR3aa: CASSLRSAAVTGTDTQYF

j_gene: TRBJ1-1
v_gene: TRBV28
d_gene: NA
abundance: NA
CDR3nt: TGTGCCAGCAGTTTCGGGAGGGGAGCCATGAACACTGAAGCTTTCTTT
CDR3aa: CASSFGRGAMNTEAFF

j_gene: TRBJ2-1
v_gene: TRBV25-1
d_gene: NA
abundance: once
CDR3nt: TGTGCCAGCAGTGATTTACCAGCGGTGGCGGGGCGCTTGAATGAGCAGTTCTTC
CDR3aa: CASSDLPAVAGRLNEQFF

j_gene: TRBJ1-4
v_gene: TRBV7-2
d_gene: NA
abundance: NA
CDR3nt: TGTGCCAGCAGCTTGGGGTCGGGGAAAACTAATGAAAAACTGTTTTTT
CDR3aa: CASSLGSGKTNEKLFF

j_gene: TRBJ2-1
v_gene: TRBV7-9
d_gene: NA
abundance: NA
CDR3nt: TGTGCCAGCAGCTTTCGTCGGGGAAGCTCCTACAATGAGCAGTTCTTC
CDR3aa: CASSFRRGSSYNEQFF

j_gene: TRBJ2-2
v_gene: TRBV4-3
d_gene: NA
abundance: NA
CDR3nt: TGCGCCAGCAGCCAAGCCCGCACCGGGGAGCTGTTTTTT
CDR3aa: CASSQARTGELFF

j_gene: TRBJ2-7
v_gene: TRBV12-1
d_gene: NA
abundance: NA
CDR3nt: TGTGCCAGCACTAGCGGGTTCTACGAGCAGTACTTC
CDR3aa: CASTSGFYEQYF

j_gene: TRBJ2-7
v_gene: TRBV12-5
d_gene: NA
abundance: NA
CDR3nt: TGTGCTAGTGGTTTGGATAAGTTAGCGGAGACCTACGAGCAGTACTTC
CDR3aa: CASGLDKLAETYEQYF

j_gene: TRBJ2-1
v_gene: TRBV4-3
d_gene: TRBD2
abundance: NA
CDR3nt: TGCGCCAGCAGCCAAGTTAGGCGGGAGACCTACAATGAGCAGTTCTTC
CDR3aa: CASSQVRRETYNEQFF

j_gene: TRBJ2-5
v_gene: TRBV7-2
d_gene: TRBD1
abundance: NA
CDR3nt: TGTGCCAGCAGCTTATGGGGGACAGTAGTTAAAGAGACCCAGTACTTC
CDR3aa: CASSLWGTVVKETQYF

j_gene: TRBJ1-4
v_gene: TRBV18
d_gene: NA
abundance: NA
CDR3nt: TGTGCCAGCTCACCAGGGAGGGGGTCGGTAGATGAAAAACTGTTTTTT
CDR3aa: CASSPGRGSVDEKLFF

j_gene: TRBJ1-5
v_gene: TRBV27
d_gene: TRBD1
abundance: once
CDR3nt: TGTGCCAGCAGTTTAGGAGGGGACAGGGGCCTGGGGAGCAATCAGCCCCAGCATTTT
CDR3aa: CASSLGGDRGLGSNQPQHF

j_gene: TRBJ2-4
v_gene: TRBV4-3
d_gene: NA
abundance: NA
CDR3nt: TGCGCCAGCAGCCAAACTCCGAACATTCAGTACTTC
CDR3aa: CASSQTPNIQYF

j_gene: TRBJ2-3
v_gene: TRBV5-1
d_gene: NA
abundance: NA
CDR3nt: TGCGCCAGCAGCTTGGAGGGCCCCGGGGGCACAGATACGCAGTATTTT
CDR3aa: CASSLEGPGGTDTQYF

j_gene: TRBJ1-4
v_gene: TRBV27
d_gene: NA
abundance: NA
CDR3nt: TGTGCCAGCATGAGGAGTCTTGGTGAAAAACTGTTTTTT
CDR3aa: CASMRSLGEKLFF

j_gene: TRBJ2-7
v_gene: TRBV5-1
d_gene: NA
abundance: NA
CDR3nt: TGCGCCAGCAGCTTGGTTTCAAACGAGCAGTACTTC
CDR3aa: CASSLVSNEQYF

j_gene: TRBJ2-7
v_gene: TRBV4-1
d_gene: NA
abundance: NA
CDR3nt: TGCGCCAGCAGCCAAGAACCCCACCAGATCTCCTACGAGCAGTACTTC
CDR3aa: CASSQEPHQISYEQYF

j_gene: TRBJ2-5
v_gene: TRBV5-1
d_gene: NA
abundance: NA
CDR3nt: TGCGCCAGCAGCTTGGCCCTAGGGGATGAGACCCAGTACTTC
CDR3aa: CASSLALGDETQYF

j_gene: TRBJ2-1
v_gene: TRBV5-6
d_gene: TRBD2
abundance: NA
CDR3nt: TGTGCCAGCAGTCACAGGACTAGCGGGAGACCCTCCTACAATGAGCAGTTCTTC
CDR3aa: CASSHRTSGRPSYNEQFF

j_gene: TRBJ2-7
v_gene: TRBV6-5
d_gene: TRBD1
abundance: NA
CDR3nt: TGTGCCAGCCAGTGGACAGGGGGGTACGAGCAGTACTTC
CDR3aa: CASQWTGGYEQYF

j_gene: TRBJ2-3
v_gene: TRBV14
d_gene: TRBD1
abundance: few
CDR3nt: TGTGCCAGCAGGGGACAGGCCGGGTTGGATACGCAGTATTTT
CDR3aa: CASRGQAGLDTQYF

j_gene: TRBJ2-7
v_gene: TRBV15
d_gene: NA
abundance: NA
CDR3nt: TGTGCCACCAGCAGAGATGAGCGGTACGAGCAGTACTTC
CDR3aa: CATSRDERYEQYF

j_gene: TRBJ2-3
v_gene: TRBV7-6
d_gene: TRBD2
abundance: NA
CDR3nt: TGTGCCAGCAGATCTAGCGGGGTCGGCACAGATACGCAGTATTTT
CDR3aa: CASRSSGVGTDTQYF

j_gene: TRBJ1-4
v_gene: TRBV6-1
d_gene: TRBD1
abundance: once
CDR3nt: TGTGCCAGCAGCAGGACAGGAGATGAAAAACTGTTTTTT
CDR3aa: CASSRTGDEKLFF

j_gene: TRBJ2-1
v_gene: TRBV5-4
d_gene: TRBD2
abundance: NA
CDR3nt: TGTGCCAGCCAGGGACTAGCGGACAATGAGCAGTTCTTC
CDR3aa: CASQGLADNEQFF

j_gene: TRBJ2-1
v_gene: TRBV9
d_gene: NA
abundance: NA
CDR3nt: TGTGCCAGCAGCCCGGGGTATGAGCAGTTCTTC
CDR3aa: CASSPGYEQFF

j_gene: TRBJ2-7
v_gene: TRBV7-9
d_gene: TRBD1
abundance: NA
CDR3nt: TGTGCCAGCAGACGTAACGGGACAGGAACCTACGAGCAGTACTTC
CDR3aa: CASRRNGTGTYEQYF

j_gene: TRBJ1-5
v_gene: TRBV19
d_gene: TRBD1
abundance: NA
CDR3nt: TGTGCCAGTAGTATATTCGTCGGGACAGGGGCCCCCAGGGAGCCCCAGCATTTT
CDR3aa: CASSIFVGTGAPREPQHF

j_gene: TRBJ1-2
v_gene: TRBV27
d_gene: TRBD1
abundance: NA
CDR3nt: TGTGCCAGCAAGTCGGGACAGGGCCTCTCTGGCTACACCTTC
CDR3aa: CASKSGQGLSGYTF

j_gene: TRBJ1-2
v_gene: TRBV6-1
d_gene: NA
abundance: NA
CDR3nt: TGTGCCAGCAGTGAAGCTGGGGGCCCTGGAGGCTACACCTTC
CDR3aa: CASSEAGGPGGYTF

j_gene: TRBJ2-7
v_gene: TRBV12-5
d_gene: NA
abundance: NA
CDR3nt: TGTGCTAGTGGTTTGGTACATGGAGATTACCCCTACGAGCAGTACTTC
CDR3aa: CASGLVHGDYPYEQYF

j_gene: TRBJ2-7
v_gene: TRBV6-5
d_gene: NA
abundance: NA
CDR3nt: TGTGCCAGCAGTTTGGGGGCCGATGAGTACTTC
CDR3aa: CASSLGADEYF

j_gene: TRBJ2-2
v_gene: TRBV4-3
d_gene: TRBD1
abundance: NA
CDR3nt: TGCGCCAGCAGCCGTCAGGGACAGGGGGCATCGGTCGGGGAGCTGTTTTTT
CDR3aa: CASSRQGQGASVGELFF

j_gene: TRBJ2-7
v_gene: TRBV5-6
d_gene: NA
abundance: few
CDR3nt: TGTGCCAGCAGCTTTCGGGACAAGCTCTACGAGCAGTACTTC
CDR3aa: CASSFRDKLYEQYF

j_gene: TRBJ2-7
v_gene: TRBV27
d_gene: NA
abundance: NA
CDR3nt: TGTGCCAGCAGTTTATCCAAAAACTACGAGCAGTACTTC
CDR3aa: CASSLSKNYEQYF

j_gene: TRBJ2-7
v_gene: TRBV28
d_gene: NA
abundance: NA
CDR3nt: TGTGCCAGCAGTCGACGGACAGCGCCAGGCTCCTACGAGCAGTACTTC
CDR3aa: CASSRRTAPGSYEQYF